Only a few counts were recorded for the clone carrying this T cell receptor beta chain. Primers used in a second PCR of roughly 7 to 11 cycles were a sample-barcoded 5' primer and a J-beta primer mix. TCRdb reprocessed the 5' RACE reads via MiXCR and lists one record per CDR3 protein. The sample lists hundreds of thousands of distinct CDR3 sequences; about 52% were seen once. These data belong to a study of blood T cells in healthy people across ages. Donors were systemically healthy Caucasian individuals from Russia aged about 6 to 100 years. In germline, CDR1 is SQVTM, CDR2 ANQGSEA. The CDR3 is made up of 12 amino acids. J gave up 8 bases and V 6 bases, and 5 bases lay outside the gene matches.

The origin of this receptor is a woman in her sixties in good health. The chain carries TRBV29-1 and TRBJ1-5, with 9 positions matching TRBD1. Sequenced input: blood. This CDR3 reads CSVGGQGKPQHF. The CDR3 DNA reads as TGCAGCGTGGGGGGACAGGGCAAGCCCCAGCATTTT. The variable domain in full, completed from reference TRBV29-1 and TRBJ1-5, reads SAVISQKPSRDICQRGTSLTIQCQVDSQVTMMFWYRQQPGQSLTLIATANQGSEATYESGFVIDKFPISRPNLTFSTLTVSNMSPEDSSIYLCSVGGQGKPQHFGDGTRLSIL.